This T cell receptor (beta chain) was sequenced in a study of cytomegalovirus exposure and HLA in healthy donors. Across the study: From around 180 million T cells, an earlier analysis saw roughly 110 million unique TCR beta sequences.

Study results and limitations: The study listed under 200 cytomegalovirus-associated TCR beta chains. In a later analysis, most CMV-associated TCR beta chains appeared HLA-restricted. In most subjects, TCR beta sequences reportedly gave accurate predictions of HLA-A and HLA-B alleles.

The CDR3 is 17 amino acids. From germline, CDR1 is LGHNA and CDR2 YSLEER. Trimming removed 0 bases at V and 5 bases at J, with 16 bases between. PCR involved 60 Vbeta and 13 Jbeta primers. The table came from immunoSEQ multiplex PCR; TCRdb's copy has only in-frame clones and leaves some out. The table shows more than 100,000 clones, with less than 90% occurring only once. This clone was seen once. Its antigen is not identified. Sequenced input: PBMCs. The source of this sequence is a man aged 35 to 55 in good health and CMV-seronegative. V usage is TRBV4-3 and J usage is TRBJ2-2, with D perhaps matching TRBD1 (6 bases). CDR3 DNA: TGCGCCAGCAGCCAAGATGTAAGGGGGAGCGGAACCGGGGAGCTGTTTTTT. It is translated as CASSQDVRGSGTGELFF.